A single T cell receptor (beta chain) is shown here with its context. RNA amounts of roughly 0.45 to 1 ug underwent reverse transcription with random hexamers. Across 54 Vbeta and 13 Jbeta, immunoSEQ multiplex PCR amplified TCR beta CDR3. TCRdb analysed the immunoSEQ multiplex PCR reads with MiXCR anew, one entry per CDR3 protein. The sample lists more than 75,000 distinct CDR3 sequences, about 94% occurring once. Sequencing of TCR beta was performed on blood CD8+ and CD4+ T cells. The data stem from a study of CD8 T cells in Susac syndrome. The receptor comes from a human donor in good health. Sequences were obtained from CD8+ T cells from PBMCs.

Here the CDR3 reads CASNEGANVLTF. CDR3 bases: TGTGCCAGCAACGAGGGGGCCAACGTCCTGACTTTC. The V call is TRBV6-1, the J call TRBJ2-6; D is uncertain. Germline V gives CDR1 MNHNS, CDR2 SASEGT. CDR3 length: 12 amino acids. V lost 7 bases, J lost 4 bases, and 5 bases lay in between.